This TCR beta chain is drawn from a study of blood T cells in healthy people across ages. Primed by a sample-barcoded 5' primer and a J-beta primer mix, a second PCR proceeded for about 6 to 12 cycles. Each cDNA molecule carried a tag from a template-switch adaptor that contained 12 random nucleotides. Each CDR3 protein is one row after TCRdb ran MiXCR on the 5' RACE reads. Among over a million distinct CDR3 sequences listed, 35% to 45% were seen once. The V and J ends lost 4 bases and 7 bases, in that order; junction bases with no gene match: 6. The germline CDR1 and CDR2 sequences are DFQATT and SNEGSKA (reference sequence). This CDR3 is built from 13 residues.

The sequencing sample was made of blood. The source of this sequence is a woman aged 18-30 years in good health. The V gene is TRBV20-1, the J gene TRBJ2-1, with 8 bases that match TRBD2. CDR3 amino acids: CSATRGGWNEQFF. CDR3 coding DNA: TGCAGTGCTACCCGGGGGGGTTGGAATGAGCAGTTCTTC.